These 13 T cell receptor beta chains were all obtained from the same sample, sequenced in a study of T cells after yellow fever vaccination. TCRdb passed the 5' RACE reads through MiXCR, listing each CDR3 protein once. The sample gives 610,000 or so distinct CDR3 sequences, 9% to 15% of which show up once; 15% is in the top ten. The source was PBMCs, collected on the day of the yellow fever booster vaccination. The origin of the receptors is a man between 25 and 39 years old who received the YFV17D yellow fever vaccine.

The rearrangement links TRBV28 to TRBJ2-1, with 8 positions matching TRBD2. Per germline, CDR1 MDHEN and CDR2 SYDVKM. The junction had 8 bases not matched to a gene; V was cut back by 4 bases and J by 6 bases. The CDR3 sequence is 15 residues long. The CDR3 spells CASSSQSGGCNEQFF. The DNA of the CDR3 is TGTGCCAGCAGTTCACAATCGGGAGGGTGCAATGAGCAGTTCTTC.

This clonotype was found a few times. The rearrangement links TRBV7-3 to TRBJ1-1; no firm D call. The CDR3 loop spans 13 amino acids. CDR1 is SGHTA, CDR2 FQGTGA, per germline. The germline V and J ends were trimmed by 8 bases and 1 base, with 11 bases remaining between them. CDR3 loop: CASSRRRNTEAFF. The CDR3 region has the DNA TGTGCCAGCTCCCGACGGAGGAACACTGAAGCTTTCTTT. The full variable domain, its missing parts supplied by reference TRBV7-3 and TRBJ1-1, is GAGVSQTPSNKVTEKGKYVELRCDPISGHTALYWYRQSLGQGPEFLIYFQGTGAADDSGLPNDRFFAVRPEGSVSTLKIQRTERGDSAVYLCASSRRRNTEAFFGQGTRLTVV.

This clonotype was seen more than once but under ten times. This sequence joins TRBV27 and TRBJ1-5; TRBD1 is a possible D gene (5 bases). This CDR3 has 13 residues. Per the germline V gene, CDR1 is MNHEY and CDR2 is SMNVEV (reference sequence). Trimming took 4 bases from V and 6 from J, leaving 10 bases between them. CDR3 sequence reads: CASSWDGGQPQHF. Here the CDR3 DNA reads TGTGCCAGCAGTTGGGACGGCGGTCAGCCCCAGCATTTT.

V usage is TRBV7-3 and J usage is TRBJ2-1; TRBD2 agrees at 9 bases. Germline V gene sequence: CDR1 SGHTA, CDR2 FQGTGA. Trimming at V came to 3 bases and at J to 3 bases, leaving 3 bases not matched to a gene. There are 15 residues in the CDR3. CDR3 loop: CASSFGLANYNEQFF. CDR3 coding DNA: TGTGCCAGCAGCTTCGGACTAGCGAACTACAATGAGCAGTTCTTC.

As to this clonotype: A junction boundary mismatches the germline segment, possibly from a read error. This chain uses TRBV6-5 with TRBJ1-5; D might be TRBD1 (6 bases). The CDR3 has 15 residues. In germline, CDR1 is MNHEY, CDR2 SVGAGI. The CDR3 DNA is TGTGCCCGCAGTTTCACACAGGGACTCAATCAGCCCCAGCATTTT. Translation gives CARSFTQGLNQPQHF.

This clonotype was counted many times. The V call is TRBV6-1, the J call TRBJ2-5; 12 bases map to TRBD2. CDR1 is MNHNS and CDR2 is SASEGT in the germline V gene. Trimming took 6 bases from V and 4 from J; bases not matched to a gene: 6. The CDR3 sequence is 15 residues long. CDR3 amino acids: CASRETSGSLETQYF. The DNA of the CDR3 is TGTGCCAGCAGAGAGACTAGCGGGAGTCTAGAGACCCAGTACTTC.

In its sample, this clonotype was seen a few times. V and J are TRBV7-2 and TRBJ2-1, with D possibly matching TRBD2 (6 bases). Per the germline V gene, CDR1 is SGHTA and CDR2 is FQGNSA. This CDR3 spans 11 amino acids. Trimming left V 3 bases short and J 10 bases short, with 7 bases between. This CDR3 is CASSFLAEQFF. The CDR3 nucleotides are TGTGCCAGCAGCTTCCTAGCGGAGCAGTTCTTC.

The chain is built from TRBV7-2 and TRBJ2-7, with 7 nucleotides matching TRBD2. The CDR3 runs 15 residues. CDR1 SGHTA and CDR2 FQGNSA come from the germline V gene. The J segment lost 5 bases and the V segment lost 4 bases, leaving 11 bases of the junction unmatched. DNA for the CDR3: TGTGCCAGCAGCTCCCAAGCGGGGAGTCCCCACGAGCAGTACTTC. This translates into CASSSQAGSPHEQYF.

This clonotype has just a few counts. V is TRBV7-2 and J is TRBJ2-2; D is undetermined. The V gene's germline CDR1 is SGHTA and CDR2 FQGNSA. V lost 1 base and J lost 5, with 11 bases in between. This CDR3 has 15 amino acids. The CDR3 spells CASSLVGPATGELFF. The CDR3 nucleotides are TGTGCCAGCAGCTTAGTCGGGCCAGCTACCGGGGAGCTGTTTTTT. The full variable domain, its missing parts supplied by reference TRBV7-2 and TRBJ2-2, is GAGVSQSPSNKVTEKGKDVELRCDPISGHTALYWYRQSLGQGLEFLIYFQGNSAPDKSGLPSDRFSAERTGGSVSTLTIQRTQQEDSAVYLCASSLVGPATGELFFGEGSRLTVL.

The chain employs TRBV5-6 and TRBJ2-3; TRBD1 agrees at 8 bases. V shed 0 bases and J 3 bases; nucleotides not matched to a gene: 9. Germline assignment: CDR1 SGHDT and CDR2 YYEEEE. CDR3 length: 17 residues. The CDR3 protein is CASSLGVGQGATDTQYF. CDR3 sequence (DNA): TGTGCCAGCAGCTTGGGAGTAGGGCAGGGGGCGACAGATACGCAGTATTTT.

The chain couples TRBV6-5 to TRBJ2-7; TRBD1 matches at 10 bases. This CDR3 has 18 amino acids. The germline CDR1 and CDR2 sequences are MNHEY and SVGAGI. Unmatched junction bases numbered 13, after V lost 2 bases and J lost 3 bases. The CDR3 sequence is CASSYGQGGPKTYYEQYF. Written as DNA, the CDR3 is TGTGCCAGCAGTTACGGACAGGGGGGACCTAAGACTTACTACGAGCAGTACTTC.

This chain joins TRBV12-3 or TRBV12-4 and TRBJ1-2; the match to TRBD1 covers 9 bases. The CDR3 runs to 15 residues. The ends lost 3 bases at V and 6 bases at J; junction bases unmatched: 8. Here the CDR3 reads CASSFSGQGSDGYTF. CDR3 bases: TGTGCCAGCAGTTTTTCGGGACAGGGTTCGGATGGCTACACCTTC.

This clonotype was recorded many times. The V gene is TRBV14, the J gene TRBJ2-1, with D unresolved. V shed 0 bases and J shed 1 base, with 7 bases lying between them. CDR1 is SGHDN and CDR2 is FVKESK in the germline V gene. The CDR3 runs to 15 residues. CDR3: CASSQDVGSYNEQFF. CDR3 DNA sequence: TGTGCCAGCAGCCAAGACGTGGGGTCCTACAATGAGCAGTTCTTC.